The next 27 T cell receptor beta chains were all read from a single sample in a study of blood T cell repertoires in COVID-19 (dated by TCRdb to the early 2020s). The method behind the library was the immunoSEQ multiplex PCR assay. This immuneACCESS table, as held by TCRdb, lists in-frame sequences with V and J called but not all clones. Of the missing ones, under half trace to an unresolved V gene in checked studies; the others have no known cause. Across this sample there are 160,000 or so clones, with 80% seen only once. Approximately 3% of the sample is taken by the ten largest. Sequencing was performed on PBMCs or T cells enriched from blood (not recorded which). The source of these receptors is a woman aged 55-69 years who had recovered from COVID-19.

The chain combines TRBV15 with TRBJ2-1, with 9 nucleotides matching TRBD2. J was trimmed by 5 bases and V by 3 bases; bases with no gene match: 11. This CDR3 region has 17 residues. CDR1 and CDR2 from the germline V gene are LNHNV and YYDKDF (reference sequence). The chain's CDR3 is CATSRGLSGGRHNEQFF. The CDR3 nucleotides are TGTGCCACCAGCAGGGGGCTAAGCGGGGGGCGGCACAATGAGCAGTTCTTC.

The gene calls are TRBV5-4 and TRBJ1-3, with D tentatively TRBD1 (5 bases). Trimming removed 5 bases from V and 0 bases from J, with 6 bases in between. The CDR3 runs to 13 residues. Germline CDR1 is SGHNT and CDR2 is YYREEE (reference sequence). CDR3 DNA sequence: TGTGCCAGCAGGGGGCCCTCTGGAAACACCATATATTTT. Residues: CASRGPSGNTIYF.

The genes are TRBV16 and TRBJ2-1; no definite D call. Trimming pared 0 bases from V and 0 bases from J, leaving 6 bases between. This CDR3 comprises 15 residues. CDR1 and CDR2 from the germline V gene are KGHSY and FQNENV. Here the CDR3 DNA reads TGTGCCAGCAGCCAATCCCGGAGCTCCTACAATGAGCAGTTCTTC. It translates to CASSQSRSSYNEQFF. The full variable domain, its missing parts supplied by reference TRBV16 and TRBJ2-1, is GEEVAQTPKHLVRGEGQKAKLYCAPIKGHSYVFWYQQVLKNEFKFLISFQNENVFDETGMPKERFSAKCLPNSPCSLEIQATKLEDSAVYFCASSQSRSSYNEQFFGPGTRLTVL.

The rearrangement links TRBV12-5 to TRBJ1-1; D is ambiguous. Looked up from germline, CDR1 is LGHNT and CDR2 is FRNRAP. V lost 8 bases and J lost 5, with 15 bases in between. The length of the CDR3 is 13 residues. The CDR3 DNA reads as TGTGCTAGTAGCTGGTCAGCGGAAACTGAAGCTTTCTTT. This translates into CASSWSAETEAFF.

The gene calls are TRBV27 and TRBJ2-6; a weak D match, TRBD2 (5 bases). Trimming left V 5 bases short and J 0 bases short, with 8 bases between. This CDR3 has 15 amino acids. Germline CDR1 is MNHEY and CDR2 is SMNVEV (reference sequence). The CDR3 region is CASSRETSGANVLTF. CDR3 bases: TGTGCCAGCAGTCGGGAAACCTCTGGGGCCAACGTCCTGACTTTC.

The CDR3 protein is CASGGGWEVGEAFF. The CDR3 DNA reads TGTGCCAGCGGTGGCGGGTGGGAGGTCGGTGAAGCTTTCTTT. The gene calls are TRBV28 and TRBJ1-1; D call uncertain. Germline V gene sequence: CDR1 MDHEN, CDR2 SYDVKM. V gave up 8 bases and J gave up 7 bases, with 20 bases separating them. The CDR3 is made up of 14 amino acids.

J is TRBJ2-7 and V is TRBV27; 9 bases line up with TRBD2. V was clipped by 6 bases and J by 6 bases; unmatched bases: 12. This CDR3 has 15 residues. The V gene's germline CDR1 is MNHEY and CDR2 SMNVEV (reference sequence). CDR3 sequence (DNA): TGTGCCAGCAGATCACCGGGACTAGCCGCCCCCGAGCAGTACTTC. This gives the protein CASRSPGLAAPEQYF.

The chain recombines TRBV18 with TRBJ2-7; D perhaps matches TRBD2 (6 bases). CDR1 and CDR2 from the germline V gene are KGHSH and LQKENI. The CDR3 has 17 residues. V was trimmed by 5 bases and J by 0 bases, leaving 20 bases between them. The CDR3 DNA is TGTGCCAGCTCAGCCAGCTTTGGGGGGATGAGCTCCTACGAGCAGTACTTC. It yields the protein CASSASFGGMSSYEQYF.

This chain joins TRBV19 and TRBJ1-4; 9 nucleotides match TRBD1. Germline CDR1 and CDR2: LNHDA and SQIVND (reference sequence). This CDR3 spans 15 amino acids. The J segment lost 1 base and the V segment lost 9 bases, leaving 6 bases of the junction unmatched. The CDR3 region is CARETGGLTNEKLFF. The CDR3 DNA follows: TGTGCCAGAGAGACAGGGGGATTAACTAATGAAAAACTGTTTTTT.

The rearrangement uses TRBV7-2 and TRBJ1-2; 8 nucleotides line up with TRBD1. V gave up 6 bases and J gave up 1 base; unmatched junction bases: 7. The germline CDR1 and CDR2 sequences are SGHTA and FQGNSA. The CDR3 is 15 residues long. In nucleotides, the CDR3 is TGTGCCAGCAGTCTTCAGGGGGCTAATAACTATGGCTACACCTTC. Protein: CASSLQGANNYGYTF.

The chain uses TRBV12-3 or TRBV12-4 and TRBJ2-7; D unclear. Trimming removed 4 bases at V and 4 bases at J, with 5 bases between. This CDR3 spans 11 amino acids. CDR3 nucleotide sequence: TGTGCCAGCAGTTCCTCTTACGAGCAGTACTTC. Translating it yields CASSSSYEQYF.

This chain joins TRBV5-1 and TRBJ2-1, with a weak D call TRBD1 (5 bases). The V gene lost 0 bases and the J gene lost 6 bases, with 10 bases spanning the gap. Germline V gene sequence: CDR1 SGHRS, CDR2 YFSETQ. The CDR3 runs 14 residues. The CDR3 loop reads CASSLAAGRNEQFF. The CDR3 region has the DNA TGCGCCAGCAGCTTGGCGGCAGGGCGCAATGAGCAGTTCTTC. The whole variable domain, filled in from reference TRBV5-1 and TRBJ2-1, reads KAGVTQTPRYLIKTRGQQVTLSCSPISGHRSVSWYQQTPGQGLQFLFEYFSETQRNKGNFPGRFSGRQFSNSRSEMNVSTLELGDSALYLCASSLAAGRNEQFFGPGTRLTVL.

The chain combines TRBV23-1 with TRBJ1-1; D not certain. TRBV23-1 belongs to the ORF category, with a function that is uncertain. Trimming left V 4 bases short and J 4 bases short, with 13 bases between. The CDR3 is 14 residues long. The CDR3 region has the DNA TGCGCCAGCAGTCGATTGTTCAGGCTCACTGAAGCTTTCTTT. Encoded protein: CASSRLFRLTEAFF.

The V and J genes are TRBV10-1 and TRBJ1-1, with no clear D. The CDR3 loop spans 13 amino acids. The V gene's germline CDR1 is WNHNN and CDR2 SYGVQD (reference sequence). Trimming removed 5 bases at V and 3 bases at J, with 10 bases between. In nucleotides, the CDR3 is TGCGCCAGCAGTAACAGTGACCACACTGAAGCTTTCTTT. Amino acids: CASSNSDHTEAFF.

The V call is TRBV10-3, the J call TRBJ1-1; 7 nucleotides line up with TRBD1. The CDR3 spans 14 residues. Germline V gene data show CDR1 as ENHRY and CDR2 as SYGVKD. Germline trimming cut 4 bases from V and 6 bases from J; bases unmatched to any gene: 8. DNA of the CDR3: TGTGCCATCAGTGCCCCCGGACAGGAGTCTGAAGCTTTCTTT. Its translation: CAISAPGQESEAFF.

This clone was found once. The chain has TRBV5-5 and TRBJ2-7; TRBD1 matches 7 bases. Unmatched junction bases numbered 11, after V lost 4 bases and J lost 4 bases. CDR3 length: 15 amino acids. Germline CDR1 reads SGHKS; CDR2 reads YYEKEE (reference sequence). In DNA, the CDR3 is TGTGCCAGCAGCCGGGACAGCTTTCTTCCATACGAGCAGTACTTC. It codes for CASSRDSFLPYEQYF.

The CDR3 sequence is CASSQVSGANEKLFF. CDR3 coding DNA: TGTGCCAGCAGCCAAGTCTCGGGAGCTAATGAAAAACTGTTTTTT. The chain is built from TRBV3-1 (or the pseudogene TRBV3-2) and TRBJ1-4, with D unclear. The CDR3 contains 15 residues. Germline CDR1 is LGHDT and CDR2 is YNNKEL (reference sequence). V gave up 1 base and J gave up 3 bases, with 9 bases separating them.

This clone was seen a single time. CDR3 coding DNA: TGTGCCTGGAGCATTTTGCAGGGCCACTACTATGGCTACACCTTC. Amino acids: CAWSILQGHYYGYTF. The chain couples TRBV30 to TRBJ1-2, with D perhaps TRBD1 (5 bases). The germline gives CDR1 GTSNPN, CDR2 SVGIG (reference sequence). Trimming stripped 3 bases from V and 3 bases from J, with 17 bases between. This CDR3 comprises 15 residues.

The CDR3, as DNA: TGTGCCAGCAGCTCACGGGGGGAGACGGGTACGCAGTATTTT. Translated, it gives CASSSRGETGTQYF. The J gene is TRBJ2-3, the V gene TRBV7-8; 7 bases line up with TRBD2. The germline CDR1 and CDR2 sequences are SGHVS and FQNEAQ. The CDR3 loop spans 14 amino acids. Germline trimming cut 4 bases from V and 8 bases from J; bases unmatched to any gene: 9. Using reference TRBV7-8 and TRBJ2-3 for the parts outside the CDR3, the full variable domain is GAGVSQSPRYKVAKRGQDVALRCDPISGHVSLFWYQQALGQGPEFLTYFQNEAQLDKSGLPSDRFFAERPEGSVSTLKIQRTQQEDSAVYLCASSSRGETGTQYFGPGTRLTVL.

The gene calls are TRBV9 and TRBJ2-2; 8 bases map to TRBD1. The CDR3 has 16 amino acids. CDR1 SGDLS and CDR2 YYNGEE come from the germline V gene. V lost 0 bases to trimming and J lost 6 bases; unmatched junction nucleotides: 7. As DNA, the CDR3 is TGTGCCAGCAGCGTAGGACTGGACAGGGTATCCGGGGAGCTGTTTTTT. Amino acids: CASSVGLDRVSGELFF.

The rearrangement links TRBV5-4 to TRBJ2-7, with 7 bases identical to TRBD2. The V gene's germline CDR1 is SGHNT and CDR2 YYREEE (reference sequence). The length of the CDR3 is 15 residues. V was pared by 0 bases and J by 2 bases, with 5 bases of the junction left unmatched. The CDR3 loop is CASSLAGGGAYEQYF. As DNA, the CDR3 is TGTGCCAGCAGCTTGGCGGGCGGGGGTGCCTACGAGCAGTACTTC. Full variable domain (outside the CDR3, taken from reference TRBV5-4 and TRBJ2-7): ETGVTQSPTHLIKTRGQQVTLRCSSQSGHNTVSWYQQALGQGPQFIFQYYREEENGRGNFPPRFSGLQFPNYSSELNVNALELDDSALYLCASSLAGGGAYEQYFGPGTRLTVT.

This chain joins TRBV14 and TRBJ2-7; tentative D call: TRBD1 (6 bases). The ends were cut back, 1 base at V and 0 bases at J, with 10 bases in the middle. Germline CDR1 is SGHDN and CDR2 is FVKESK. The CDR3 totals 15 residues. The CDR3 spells CASSQVRGSSYEQYF. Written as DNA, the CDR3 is TGTGCCAGCAGCCAAGTCAGGGGCAGCTCCTACGAGCAGTACTTC.

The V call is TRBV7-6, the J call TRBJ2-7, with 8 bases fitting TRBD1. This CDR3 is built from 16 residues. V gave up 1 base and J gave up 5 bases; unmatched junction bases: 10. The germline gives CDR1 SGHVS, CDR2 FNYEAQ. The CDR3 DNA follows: TGTGCCAGCAGCTTAGGACCAGGGGGCGAGAACGACGAGCAGTACTTC. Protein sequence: CASSLGPGGENDEQYF.

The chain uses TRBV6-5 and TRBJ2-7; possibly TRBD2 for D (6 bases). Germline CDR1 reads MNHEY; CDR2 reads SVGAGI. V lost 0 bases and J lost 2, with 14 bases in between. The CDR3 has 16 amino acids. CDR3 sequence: CASSYSIADGAYEQYF. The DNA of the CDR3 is TGTGCCAGCAGTTACTCGATAGCGGACGGAGCCTACGAGCAGTACTTC.

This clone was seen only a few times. DNA for the CDR3: TGTGCCAGCAGCTTAGCCGGAAACCGGGTATACGGGGAGCTGTTTTTT. Protein sequence: CASSLAGNRVYGELFF. The V call is TRBV11-2, the J call TRBJ2-2; D is uncertain. This CDR3 has 16 residues. Per germline, CDR1 SGHAT and CDR2 FQNNGV. V was cut by 1 base and J by 7 bases, with 16 bases left in between.

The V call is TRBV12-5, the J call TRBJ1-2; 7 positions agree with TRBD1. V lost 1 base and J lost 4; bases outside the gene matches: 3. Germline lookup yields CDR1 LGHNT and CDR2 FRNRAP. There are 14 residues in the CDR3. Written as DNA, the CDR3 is TGTGCTAGTGGTTTGGAGGCAGGGGGCTATGGCTACACCTTC. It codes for CASGLEAGGYGYTF.

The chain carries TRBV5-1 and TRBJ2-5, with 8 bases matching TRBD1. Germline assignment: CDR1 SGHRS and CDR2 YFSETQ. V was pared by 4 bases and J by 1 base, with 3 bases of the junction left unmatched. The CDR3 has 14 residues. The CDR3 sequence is CASSRDRTQETQYF. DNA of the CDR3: TGCGCCAGCAGCCGGGACAGGACCCAAGAGACCCAGTACTTC.